This T cell receptor (beta chain) was sequenced during a study of STAT5B mutations in CD4+ large granular lymphocyte leukemia. Study summary: Healthy donors showed HLA-associated enrichment of the CDR3 'QG' motif.

General study findings and limits: Without putative leukemic clones, patient CD4-sorted repertoires remained more clonal than healthy CD4+ repertoires.

Sequenced by immunoSEQ multiplex PCR; TCRdb stores in-frame clones only, minus some. The sample gives about 34,000 clones, more than 65% of which show up once; about 2% is in the top ten. Controls came from buffy coats of healthy blood donors. On this clone: The target antigen is unknown.

This receptor was identified in a human donor in good health. Sequenced material: CD4+ T cells from blood buffy coats.

The CDR3 loop reads CASSLGPAGAETQYF. CDR3 in DNA: TGTGCCAGCAGCTTAGGTCCAGCGGGGGCAGAGACCCAGTACTTC. This sequence joins TRBV7-6 and TRBJ2-5; 8 bases agree with TRBD2. The J segment lost 4 bases and the V segment lost 1 base, leaving 5 bases of the junction unmatched. Germline V gene lookup returns CDR1 SGHVS and CDR2 FNYEAQ. The CDR3 length is 15 residues.